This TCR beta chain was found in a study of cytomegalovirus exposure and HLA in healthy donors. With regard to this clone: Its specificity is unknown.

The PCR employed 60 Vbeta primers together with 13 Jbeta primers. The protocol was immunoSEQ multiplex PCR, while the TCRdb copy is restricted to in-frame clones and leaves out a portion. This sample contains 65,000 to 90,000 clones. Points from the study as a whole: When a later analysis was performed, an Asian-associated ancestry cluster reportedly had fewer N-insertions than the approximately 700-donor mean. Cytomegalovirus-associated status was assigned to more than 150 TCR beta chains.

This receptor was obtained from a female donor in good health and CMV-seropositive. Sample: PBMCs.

CDR3 DNA: TGTGCCTGGAGTGTACTATACGGAAAGAACACTGAAGCTTTCTTT. Its translation: CAWSVLYGKNTEAFF. The chain employs TRBV30 and TRBJ1-1; D uncertain. The CDR3 sequence is 15 residues long. Trimming took 0 bases from V and 1 from J, leaving 12 bases between them. In germline, CDR1 is GTSNPN, CDR2 SVGIG (reference sequence).